Sequencing of this T cell receptor beta chain was carried out in a study of blood T cell repertoires in COVID-19. Libraries were prepared by immunoSEQ multiplex PCR; TCRdb keeps only in-frame clonotypes and omits some of them. The sample has roughly 290,000 clones; around 88% are singletons. Participants spanned ages about 18 to 90 years and resided in 20 to 30 US areas. The TCR comes from a woman between 40 and 50 years old who had recovered from COVID-19. Material for sequencing was PBMCs or T cells enriched from blood (not recorded which).

CDR3 amino acids: CASSSTGRGSPLHF. The CDR3 nucleotides read TGTGCCAGCAGCTCGACAGGCCGCGGATCACCCCTCCACTTT. This sequence joins TRBV28 and TRBJ1-6; TRBD1 might be the D (6 bases). This CDR3 spans 14 amino acids. In germline, CDR1 is MDHEN, CDR2 SYDVKM. The germline V and J ends were trimmed by 6 bases and 10 bases, with 16 bases remaining between them. Full variable domain (remainder filled in from reference TRBV28 and TRBJ1-6): DVKVTQSSRYLVKRTGEKVFLECVQDMDHENMFWYRQDPGLGLRLIYFSYDVKMKEKGDIPEGYSVSREKKERFSLILESASTNQTSMYLCASSSTGRGSPLHFGNGTRLTVT.